This T cell receptor beta chain was sequenced during a study of T cells in Graves' hyperthyroidism and ophthalmopathy. Study background: Peripheral blood was acquired at first diagnosis, ahead of any therapy whatsoever. General study points: Ophthalmopathy got predicted by the model a median 6.5 months before its onset.

The investigators amplified TCR beta CDR3 regions from RNA transcripts. In the first-round RT-PCR of the TCR CDR3, the HTBI primer set was used. In TCRdb, the multiplex PCR reads were re-called with MiXCR into one record per CDR3 protein. The table includes around 500,000 distinct CDR3 sequences, less than 15% detected once. The CDR3 consists of 15 residues. From germline, CDR1 is SGHNT and CDR2 YENEEA. V was shortened by 5 bases and J by 6 bases, with 17 bases between the two germline ends. Lactation, pregnancy, other autoimmune disease or uncontrolled infection led to exclusion of patients. The authors took PBMCs from about 9.5 ml fresh peripheral blood. This clonotype was counted at least ten times. Its target is unknown.

V and J are TRBV11-3 and TRBJ2-1; the D is unclear. Sequencing input: blood. This TCR derives from a woman aged 40 to 50 with Graves' hyperthyroidism. Here the CDR3 reads CASSPTVDLPNEQFF. The CDR3 DNA sequence: TGTGCCAGCAGCCCAACCGTAGACTTACCCAATGAGCAGTTCTTC. The full variable domain, rest sourced from reference TRBV11-3 and TRBJ2-1, is EAGVVQSPRYKIIEKKQPVAFWCNPISGHNTLYWYLQNLGQGPELLIRYENEEAVDDSQLPKDRFSAERLKGVDSTLKIQPAELGDSAVYLCASSPTVDLPNEQFFGPGTRLTVL.